This T cell receptor (beta chain) was sequenced in a study of T cell responses to AZD1222 COVID-19 vaccine. The study, taken as a whole, reports: In a largely white British group with more females than males, clonal diversity was possibly underestimated. After the peak T cell response, and only then, were repertoires sampled. Elevations in Spike-specific TCR breadth and depth followed administration of two AZD1222 doses. Vaccine-associated CD4 TCRs ranged over spike, dominating at 160-218 and 743-854.

As for this clone: Antigen specificity is unknown.

Libraries were prepared by immunoSEQ multiplex PCR; TCRdb keeps only in-frame clonotypes and omits some of them. The sample holds 80,000 or so clones, 87% seen once. The CDR3 contains 14 residues. Germline V lookup: CDR1 LNHDA, CDR2 SQIVND (reference sequence). With 3 bases clipped from V and 6 bases from J, the junction kept 2 bases outside the gene matches. The chain links TRBV19 to TRBJ2-1; 10 nucleotides line up with TRBD2. This clonotype was obtained from an adult in good health. Sequenced material: peripheral blood, taken on day 0 of AZD1222 vaccination. The CDR3 loop reads CASSMSGRANEQFF. The DNA of the CDR3 is TGTGCCAGTAGTATGAGCGGGAGGGCCAATGAGCAGTTCTTC.